This TCR beta chain was recorded in a study of cytomegalovirus exposure and HLA in healthy donors. Study summary: The 110 million or so unique TCR beta sequences, from 150 million to 200 million T cells, were found by an earlier analysis. Notes on the study in general: Common viral pathogens seemed, in a later analysis, to connect with several of the most significant clusters. Overall, roughly 170 TCR beta chains were annotated as cytomegalovirus-associated. In a later analysis, HLA-associated beta chains showed higher expansion and lower generation probabilities than comparable chains.

About this clone itself: As yet, its antigen is unknown.

This CDR3 has 17 residues. Primers included in the PCR were 60 Vbeta and 13 Jbeta primers. Repertoires were generated with immunoSEQ multiplex PCR, while TCRdb's copy carries only in-frame clones and drops some. The sample consists of 70,000 to 90,000 clones, about 75% of them appearing once. The source is a man between 40 and 49 years old in good health and CMV-seronegative. Material for sequencing was PBMCs. This chain joins TRBV21-1 and TRBJ2-3; TRBD1 is the table's D call, not checked against the DNA. TRBV21-1 is a pseudogene locus. The chain's CDR3 is CASTSNGDRGPQDTQYF. DNA of the CDR3: TGTGCCAGCACCTCAAACGGGGACAGGGGCCCTCAGGATACGCAGTATTTT.